These 16 T cell receptor beta chains share one sample of origin, sequenced in a study of shared clonotypes between healthy human individuals. The repertoire was sequenced with immunoSEQ multiplex PCR; TCRdb's copy has only in-frame clones and lacks some. The sample carries under 2,500,000 clones, approximately 95% recorded once. Sequencing used naive CD4+ T cells sorted from blood. The subset: CD45RA+ positively selected. The receptors shown here come from a young man in good health.

The chain combines TRBV19 with TRBJ2-1; D uncertain. Trimming shortened V by 4 bases and J by 8 bases, and 12 bases separated the two germline ends. The CDR3 totals 13 residues. Per the germline V gene, CDR1 is LNHDA and CDR2 is SQIVND (reference sequence). CDR3 nucleotides: TGTGCCAGTAGTAACACGGTAGCTGATGAGCAGTTCTTC. Translated: CASSNTVADEQFF. The full variable domain, its missing parts supplied by reference TRBV19 and TRBJ2-1, is DGGITQSPKYLFRKEGQNVTLSCEQNLNHDAMYWYRQDPGQGLRLIYYSQIVNDFQKGDIAEGYSVSREKKESFPLTVTSAQKNPTAFYLCASSNTVADEQFFGPGTRLTVL.

V usage is TRBV6-5 and J usage is TRBJ2-7; TRBD2 agrees at 8 bases. The CDR3 totals 15 residues. CDR1 is MNHEY and CDR2 is SVGAGI in the germline V gene. V lost 0 bases, J lost 2 bases, and 3 bases stayed unmatched. CDR3 loop: CASSYSSTSAYEQYF. The CDR3 DNA sequence: TGTGCCAGCAGTTACTCGTCGACTAGCGCCTACGAGCAGTACTTC.

The chain uses TRBV10-3 and TRBJ1-6; the D is unclear. V shed 4 bases and J shed 8 bases, with 15 bases lying between them. The CDR3 sequence is 15 residues long. Germline V gene lookup returns CDR1 ENHRY and CDR2 SYGVKD. The CDR3 DNA reads TGTGCCATCAGTGTAAGAACCTCTGCGGATTCACCCCTCCACTTT. Translated: CAISVRTSADSPLHF.

The chain couples TRBV2 to TRBJ2-5; the match to TRBD1 covers 8 bases. The length of the CDR3 is 14 residues. Germline loops: CDR1 SNHLY, CDR2 FYNNEI. V was pared by 6 bases and J by 4 bases, with 7 bases of the junction left unmatched. DNA of the CDR3: TGTGCCAGCAGACAGGACAGGGTGGCAGAGACCCAGTACTTC. Protein product: CASRQDRVAETQYF.

V gene TRBV30 combines with J gene TRBJ2-6; D unclear. The germline V gene has CDR1 GTSNPN and CDR2 SVGIG (reference sequence). This CDR3 has 13 amino acids. Trimming took 4 bases from V and 0 from J, leaving 4 bases between them. The chain's CDR3 is CAWMISGANVLTF. DNA for the CDR3: TGTGCCTGGATGATCTCTGGGGCCAACGTCCTGACTTTC.

CDR3 nucleotide sequence: TGCGCCAGCAGCTTGGTGTCTAGCGGGAGTCGAAATGAGCAGTTCTTC. Translated, it gives CASSLVSSGSRNEQFF. This sequence joins TRBV5-1 and TRBJ2-1; 10 positions match TRBD2. Losses at the gene ends were 0 bases for V and 7 bases for J; bases not matched to a gene: 7. Germline CDR1 and CDR2: SGHRS and YFSETQ. This CDR3 has 16 residues. Full variable domain (outside the CDR3, taken from reference TRBV5-1 and TRBJ2-1): KAGVTQTPRYLIKTRGQQVTLSCSPISGHRSVSWYQQTPGQGLQFLFEYFSETQRNKGNFPGRFSGRQFSNSRSEMNVSTLELGDSALYLCASSLVSSGSRNEQFFGPGTRLTVL.

As DNA, the CDR3 is TGTGCCAGTTCTCCCTGGGGTTCACCCCTCCACTTT. Translated, it gives CASSPWGSPLHF. This chain links TRBV6-1 with TRBJ1-6; no clear D gene. CDR1 and CDR2 from the germline V gene are MNHNS and SASEGT. Trimming pared 9 bases from V and 9 bases from J, leaving 12 bases between. This CDR3 region has 12 residues.

The rearrangement uses TRBV5-4 and TRBJ2-7; 8 bases align to TRBD1. V shed 4 bases, J shed 1 base, and the junction held 7 bases outside the gene matches. Looked up from germline, CDR1 is SGHNT and CDR2 is YYREEE (reference sequence). The CDR3 is 15 amino acids. CDR3 amino acids: CASSPGGQTSYEQYF. The CDR3 DNA reads as TGTGCCAGCAGCCCAGGGGGCCAAACTTCCTACGAGCAGTACTTC.

A note on this clone: This sample includes further DNA sequences coding for the same CDR3. The chain combines TRBV2 with TRBJ1-1; no reliable D call. V gave up 5 bases and J gave up 0 bases, with 7 bases separating them. CDR1 is SNHLY and CDR2 is FYNNEI in the germline V gene. This CDR3 spans 13 amino acids. Here the CDR3 DNA reads TGTGCCAGCAGTCCGACCATGAACACTGAAGCTTTCTTT. Translating it yields CASSPTMNTEAFF.

This clone appeared once. The chain couples TRBV6-1 to TRBJ1-1, with D possibly matching TRBD1 (5 bases). CDR1 and CDR2 from the germline V gene are MNHNS and SASEGT. This CDR3 is 14 amino acids long. The V and J ends lost 2 bases and 0 bases respectively, with 7 bases between them. The CDR3 DNA follows: TGTGCCAGCAGTGAATGGGGGGTGAACACTGAAGCTTTCTTT. Translating it yields CASSEWGVNTEAFF.

This clone was picked up one time. The chain joins TRBV10-3 to TRBJ2-1; D uncertain. The ends were cut back, 1 base at V and 10 bases at J, with 5 bases in the middle. The CDR3 extends over 11 amino acids. Germline CDR1 reads ENHRY; CDR2 reads SYGVKD. The CDR3 DNA reads as TGTGCCATCAGTGAGTGGGCAGAGCAGTTCTTC. This gives the protein CAISEWAEQFF.

The chain links TRBV6-6 to TRBJ2-1; D is unclear. The CDR3 contains 14 residues. The germline V gene encodes CDR1 MNHNY and CDR2 SVGAGI (reference sequence). Trimming took off 6 bases at V and 3 bases at J, with 12 bases between the two ends. The CDR3 here is CASSRKTDYNEQFF. DNA of the CDR3: TGTGCCAGCAGCCGTAAGACGGACTACAATGAGCAGTTCTTC.

This sequence joins TRBV6-1 and TRBJ1-3; D may be TRBD1 (5 bases). CDR3 length: 15 residues. Trimming removed 6 bases at V and 5 bases at J, with 17 bases between. Germline CDR1 reads MNHNS; CDR2 reads SASEGT. Here the CDR3 reads CASRKSAGQRNTIYF. Here the CDR3 DNA reads TGTGCCAGCAGGAAAAGCGCGGGGCAAAGAAACACCATATATTTT.

The chain links TRBV2 to TRBJ1-4; D is uncertain. CDR1 SNHLY and CDR2 FYNNEI come from the germline V gene. V gave up 8 bases and J gave up 8 bases, with 12 bases separating them. This CDR3 is 12 amino acids long. In DNA, the CDR3 is TGTGCCAGCCGGTCCCTAAGGGAAAAACTGTTTTTT. Amino acid sequence: CASRSLREKLFF. The full variable domain, its missing parts supplied by reference TRBV2 and TRBJ1-4, is EPEVTQTPSHQVTQMGQEVILRCVPISNHLYFYWYRQILGQKVEFLVSFYNNEISEKSEIFDDQFSVERPDGSNFTLKIRSTKLEDSAMYFCASRSLREKLFFGSGTQLSVL.

This chain uses TRBV13 with TRBJ1-4; no firm D call. CDR1 and CDR2 (germline): PRHDT, FYEKMQ (reference sequence). The ends were cut back, 5 bases at V and 3 bases at J, with 10 bases in the middle. The CDR3 length is 14 residues. The CDR3: CASSLGVSNEKLFF. The CDR3, as DNA: TGTGCCAGCAGCCTCGGAGTCTCTAATGAAAAACTGTTTTTT.

This chain links TRBV25-1 with TRBJ2-5, with TRBD2 matching over 11 bases. V lost 4 bases and J lost 5; bases outside the gene matches: 6. The germline V gene encodes CDR1 MGHDK and CDR2 SYGVNS. This CDR3 spans 15 amino acids. The CDR3 region has the DNA TGTGCCAGCAGTGTTTCACTAGCGGGAGTGGAGACCCAGTACTTC. It specifies CASSVSLAGVETQYF.